Detailed here is one T cell receptor (beta chain). Its antigen is not identified. The CDR3 extends over 14 amino acids. The V end lost 6 bases, the J end lost 3 bases, and 17 bases lay between the germline ends. Looked up from germline, CDR1 is DFQATT and CDR2 is SNEGSKA (reference sequence). Whole-study findings and limits: Whole repertoires were not studied in the larger cohort, only one V-J beta rearrangement.

One entry per CDR3 protein, called by TCRdb with MiXCR from the 5' RACE reads. In the table there are 45,000 to 55,000 distinct CDR3 sequences, 24% of which are singletons. V usage is TRBV20-1 and J usage is TRBJ1-1, with D tentatively TRBD1 (5 bases). The sequencing sample was made of tumor-infiltrating naive CD4+ T cells sorted from the breast tumor. Indicated subset: naive CD4+ T cells, CD4+CD45RA+CD25-. This receptor was identified in a female donor with breast cancer. The CDR3 coding sequence is TGCAGTGCCATCAGACAGCTTAGGCACACTGAAGCTTTCTTT. It specifies CSAIRQLRHTEAFF.